This T cell receptor (beta chain) was documented in a study of CD8+ T cells in alopecia areata. About the study: The investigators scored severity in treated patients by the percentage of affected scalp area. Study-level findings and limits: Besides other cells, scalp samples also yield sequences of resident alphabeta T cells from normal skin.

V lost 5 bases and J lost 7, with 21 bases in between. Germline V gene sequence: CDR1 SGHAT, CDR2 FQNNGV. CDR3 length: 16 residues. cDNA prepared by RNA extraction and subsequent reverse transcription served as the template for sequencing. Only in-frame clones appear in the TCRdb table, and some are missing; sequencing was by immunoSEQ multiplex PCR. The repertoire has hundreds of thousands of clones, roughly 64% of them found once; the top ten carry under 2%. Noted treatment: oral pan-JAK inhibitor, 5-10 mg twice daily. Specimens obtained from alopecia areata patients comprised lesional scalp punch biopsies and peripheral blood. Concerning this clone itself: Its specificity is unknown.

The clonotype comes from a human donor with alopecia areata. This sequence joins TRBV11-2 and TRBJ2-1; maybe TRBD2 (6 bases). This sample comprised CD4+ T cells sorted from blood, obtained at week 24, from a patient treated with tofacitinib. The CDR3 nucleotides are TGTGCCAGCAGCCCGGGGAGGAGGATTACGGGGAATGAGCAGTTCTTC. Protein: CASSPGRRITGNEQFF.